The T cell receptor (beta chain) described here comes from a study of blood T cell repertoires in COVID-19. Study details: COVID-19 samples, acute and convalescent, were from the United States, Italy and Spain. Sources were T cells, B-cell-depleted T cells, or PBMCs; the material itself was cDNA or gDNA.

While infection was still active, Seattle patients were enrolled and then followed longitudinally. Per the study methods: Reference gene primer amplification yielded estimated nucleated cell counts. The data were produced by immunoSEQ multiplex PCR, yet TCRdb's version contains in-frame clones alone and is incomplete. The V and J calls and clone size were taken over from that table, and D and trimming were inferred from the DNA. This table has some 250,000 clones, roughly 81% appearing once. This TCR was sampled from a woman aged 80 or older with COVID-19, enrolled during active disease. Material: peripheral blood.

The CDR3 bases are TGTGCCAGCAGCCGTGGGACAGCGGCCAATGAGCAGTTCTTC. Its translation: CASSRGTAANEQFF. This chain uses TRBV7-2 with TRBJ2-1; 7 bases are shared with TRBD1. CDR1 SGHTA and CDR2 FQGNSA come from the germline V gene. Trimming removed 5 bases from V and 6 bases from J; junction bases left unmatched: 7. This CDR3 spans 14 amino acids.